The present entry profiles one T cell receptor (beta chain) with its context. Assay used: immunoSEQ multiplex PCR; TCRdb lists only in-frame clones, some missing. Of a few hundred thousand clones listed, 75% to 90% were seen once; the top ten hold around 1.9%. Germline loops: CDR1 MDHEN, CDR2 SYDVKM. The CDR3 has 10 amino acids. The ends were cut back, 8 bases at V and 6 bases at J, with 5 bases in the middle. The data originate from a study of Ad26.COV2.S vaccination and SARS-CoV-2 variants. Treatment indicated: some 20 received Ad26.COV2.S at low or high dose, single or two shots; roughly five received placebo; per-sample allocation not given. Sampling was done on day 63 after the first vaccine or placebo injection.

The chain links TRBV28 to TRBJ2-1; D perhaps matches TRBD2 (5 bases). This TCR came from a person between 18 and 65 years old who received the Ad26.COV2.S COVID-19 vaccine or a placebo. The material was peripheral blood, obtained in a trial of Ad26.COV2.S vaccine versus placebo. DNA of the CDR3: TGTGCCAGCGGAGGCAATGAGCAGTTCTTC. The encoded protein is CASGGNEQFF.